This is a list of T cell receptor beta chains from one sample in a study of T cells in Graves' hyperthyroidism and ophthalmopathy. TCRdb independently ran MiXCR on the multiplex PCR reads; one entry per CDR3 protein. The data hold a few hundred thousand distinct CDR3 sequences, with around 14% observed a single time. Specimen: blood. These receptor sequences come from a woman aged 25 to 39 with Graves' hyperthyroidism. CDR3s include the opening cysteine and the closing phenylalanine or tryptophan. The D gene is left open where the match is weak. Size values are once, few and many counts, or a class for expanded clones, and some rows have none.

clone size	V gene	D gene	J gene	CDR3 DNA	CDR3 protein
few	TRBV7-9	NA	TRBJ2-3	TGTGCCAGCAGCTTAGAACAGAATACGCAGTATTTT	CASSLEQNTQYF
NA	TRBV19	TRBD2	TRBJ2-7	TGTGCCAGTAGTGGACCGGGACTAGCGGGAGTTCGATACGAGCAGTACTTC	CASSGPGLAGVRYEQYF
NA	TRBV20-1	NA	TRBJ2-5	TGCAGTGCCCAGACTACGGGAGCGGTACAAGAGACCCAGTACTTC	CSAQTTGAVQETQYF
NA	TRBV6-5	NA	TRBJ2-7	TGTGCCAGCAGTTACTCACAGGGTCAATCCTACGAGCAGTACTTC	CASSYSQGQSYEQYF
many	TRBV28	TRBD2	TRBJ2-3	TGTGCCAGCAGTTTGGACGGCGGGAGGCTAGCGGGAGGGCCGAGCACAGATACGCAGTATTTT	CASSLDGGRLAGGPSTDTQYF
NA	TRBV15	NA	TRBJ2-3	TGTGCCACCAGTCCCGCGGACCAATCCATACAGTATTTT	CATSPADQSIQYF
NA	TRBV10-3	NA	TRBJ1-1	TGTGCCATCAGTGAGTCGGGTACTGAAGCTTTCTTT	CAISESGTEAFF
many	TRBV28	NA	TRBJ1-4	TGTGCCAGCAGTAGTTCGTGGACAACTAATGAAAAACTGTTTTTT	CASSSSWTTNEKLFF
many	TRBV7-2	TRBD1	TRBJ2-2	TGTGCCAGCAGCTCCGGGACAGGGGTTACCGGGGAGCTGTTTTTT	CASSSGTGVTGELFF
NA	TRBV7-9	TRBD1	TRBJ2-4	TGTGCCAGCAGCCCCACTCAGACAGGGGCAGACATTCAGTACTTC	CASSPTQTGADIQYF
many	TRBV20-1	NA	TRBJ2-1	TGCAGTGCTAGCGGGCCAGACTACAATGAGCAGTTCTTC	CSASGPDYNEQFF
many	TRBV7-9	NA	TRBJ2-3	TGTGCCAGCAGCTTGGAGAGCACAGATACGCAGTATTTT	CASSLESTDTQYF
NA	TRBV18	NA	TRBJ1-6	TGTGCCAGCTCACCACCGGCTAGCTCCTATAATTCACCCCTCCACTTT	CASSPPASSYNSPLHF
few	TRBV9	NA	TRBJ2-7	TGTGCCAGCAGCGTAGGGGGGGATAATTCCTACGAGCAGTACTTC	CASSVGGDNSYEQYF
many	TRBV24-1	NA	TRBJ1-4	TGTGCCACCAGTGTATTGACAGCAACTAATGAAAAACTGTTTTTT	CATSVLTATNEKLFF
many	TRBV2	TRBD1	TRBJ1-6	TGTGCCAGCAGTGGGCAGGGGGTAAATTCACCCCTCCACTTT	CASSGQGVNSPLHF
few	TRBV19	NA	TRBJ2-2	TGTGCCAGCAACAGGGATAACACCGGGGAGCTGTTTTTT	CASNRDNTGELFF
NA	TRBV27	TRBD1	TRBJ1-2	TGTGCCAGCAGTGAGACAGGGCCCAGGGGCTACACCTTC	CASSETGPRGYTF
NA	TRBV27	NA	TRBJ1-1	TGTGCCAGCAGGGACGGGACTGAAGCTTTCTTT	CASRDGTEAFF
many	TRBV6-1	NA	TRBJ2-5	TGTGCCAGCACTGCGGGGCCCGCGGAGACCCAGTACTTC	CASTAGPAETQYF
many	TRBV12-3/TRBV12-4	NA	TRBJ1-4	TGTGCCAGCAGTTTTAGGGCCCGAACTCCCGCAACTAATGAAAAACTGTTTTTT	CASSFRARTPATNEKLFF
few	TRBV7-9	TRBD2	TRBJ2-4	TGTGCCAGCAGCTTCCCCGTTACTAGCGGGAGATCCAAAAACATTCAGTACTTC	CASSFPVTSGRSKNIQYF
NA	TRBV30	TRBD1	TRBJ2-2	TGTGCCTGGAGGGGACAGGGGGCGAGTTCCGGGGAGCTGTTTTTT	CAWRGQGASSGELFF
NA	TRBV6-2/TRBV6-3	TRBD2	TRBJ2-5	TGTGCCAGCAGACACCCGGGACTAGCCTGGGAGACCCAGTACTTC	CASRHPGLAWETQYF
NA	TRBV4-2	NA	TRBJ2-1	TGTGCCAGCAGCCCCAAGTCCCCCGGGACGGAGTTGAATGAGCAGTTCTTC	CASSPKSPGTELNEQFF
many	TRBV2	TRBD2	TRBJ2-1	TGTGCCAGCAGGACCCCCACTAGCGGGAACAATGAGCAGTTCTTC	CASRTPTSGNNEQFF
many	TRBV6-5	NA	TRBJ1-5	TGTGCCAGCAGTTACTCAGGGGGAAACTATCAGCCCCAGCATTTT	CASSYSGGNYQPQHF
few	TRBV20-1	NA	TRBJ2-7	TGCAGTGCTGGAGAAGCTAACAGGGGGGGAACCTACGAGCAGTACTTC	CSAGEANRGGTYEQYF
NA	TRBV25-1	NA	TRBJ1-5	TGTGCCAGCAGTGCCAATTCAGGTCAGCCCCAGCATTTT	CASSANSGQPQHF
NA	TRBV7-9	NA	TRBJ1-5	TGTGCCAGCAGCTTAGATCAGGGAACGAACCAGCCCCAGCATTTT	CASSLDQGTNQPQHF
NA	TRBV6-9	NA	TRBJ1-1	TGTGCCAGCAGTTGGCGGTTGGGGGCCACTGAAGCTTTCTTT	CASSWRLGATEAFF
NA	TRBV14	TRBD2	TRBJ2-2	TGTGCCAGCAGCCAAGGACTAGCTTCCGGGGAGCTGTTTTTT	CASSQGLASGELFF